These T cell receptor beta chains were read from a single sample in a study of cytomegalovirus exposure and HLA in healthy donors. Assay used: immunoSEQ multiplex PCR; TCRdb lists only in-frame clones, some missing. The data hold 150,000 to 250,000 clones, with around 86% observed a single time. The source material was PBMCs. The source of these receptors is a woman between 50 and 59 years old in good health and CMV-seropositive. Each CDR3 is given with its conserved first and last residue. The order of the fields is D gene, CDR3 length, J gene, clone size, V gene, CDR3 DNA, CDR3 protein. D genes are given only for firm matches. Not every row has a clone size; where given, it reads once, few, many or a size class.

TRBD2 | 18 | TRBJ2-2 | - | TRBV10-3 | TGTGCCATCACCCCTTATGGGCTAGCGGGAGGAGGGACCGGGGAGCTGTTTTTT | CAITPYGLAGGGTGELFF
- | 13 | TRBJ2-7 | few | TRBV7-8 | TGTGCCAGCAGCGGCCGCCTCTCCTACGAGCAGTACTTC | CASSGRLSYEQYF
TRBD2 | 16 | TRBJ2-7 | - | TRBV4-2 | TGTGCCAGCAGCCAAGCGCCACTAGCGGGAATCTACGAGCAGTACTTC | CASSQAPLAGIYEQYF
- | 12 | TRBJ1-2 | - | TRBV29-1 | TGCAGCGTTGAAGTGAACGGGGATGGCTACACCTTC | CSVEVNGDGYTF
- | 13 | TRBJ2-5 | once | TRBV9 | TGTGCCAGCAGCGTAGCGGGGATAGGGACCCAGTACTTC | CASSVAGIGTQYF
- | 13 | TRBJ2-5 | - | TRBV13 | TGTGCCAGCAGCTTAAGCGGGCGTAGAACCCAGTACTTC | CASSLSGRRTQYF
- | 13 | TRBJ2-5 | few | TRBV4-2 | TGTGCCAGCAGCCAAGGAGAAAAAGAGACCCAGTACTTC | CASSQGEKETQYF
TRBD1 | 15 | TRBJ1-6 | few | TRBV4-3 | TGCGCCAGCAGCAACACAGGGGGAAGAGGTTCACCCCTCCACTTT | CASSNTGGRGSPLHF
- | 15 | TRBJ2-7 | once | TRBV11-2 | TGTGCCAGCAGCCTTGGGGTAGCGGAGTCCTACGAGCAGTACTTC | CASSLGVAESYEQYF
TRBD2 | 14 | TRBJ2-5 | - | TRBV11-2 | TGTGCCAGCAGCTTATGGACTAGCGGTAAAGAGCAGTACTTC | CASSLWTSGKEQYF
- | 13 | TRBJ2-7 | few | TRBV29-1 | TGCAGCGCCCTGACAGGAGCGCTAAGCGAGCAGTACTTC | CSALTGALSEQYF
- | 13 | TRBJ1-6 | - | TRBV5-6 | TGTGCCAGCAATCGACACGTTGATTCACCCCTCCACTTT | CASNRHVDSPLHF
- | 16 | TRBJ2-5 | once | TRBV5-4 | TGTGCCAGCAGCCCGCCGGGGGGCGGGAGTACAGAGACCCAGTACTTC | CASSPPGGGSTETQYF
- | 14 | TRBJ2-5 | - | TRBV7-8 | TGTGCCAGCAGCTCCCTGCAGGGGCTGGAGACCCAGTACTTC | CASSSLQGLETQYF
TRBD2 | 15 | TRBJ2-5 | - | TRBV7-3 | TGTGCCAGCAGCTTATCGGGACTAAATGAGGAGACCCAGTACTTC | CASSLSGLNEETQYF
TRBD2 | 19 | TRBJ2-1 | once | TRBV7-2 | TGTGCCAGCAGCTTACAGGGAGGGTATTTCGCGGGCAGGAACAATGAGCAGTTCTTC | CASSLQGGYFAGRNNEQFF
- | 11 | TRBJ2-7 | - | TRBV25-1 | TGTGCCAGCAGTTCAGTCTACGAGCAGTACTTC | CASSSVYEQYF
- | 14 | TRBJ1-2 | - | TRBV11-2 | TGTGCCAGCAGCCCCGAGGATATGAACTATGGCTACACCTTC | CASSPEDMNYGYTF
TRBD1 | 14 | TRBJ1-6 | - | TRBV29-1 | TGCAGCGTTTCGGAACAGGGGGCCGGTTCACCCCTCCACTTT | CSVSEQGAGSPLHF
- | 13 | TRBJ2-5 | - | TRBV2 | TGTGCCAGCAAGGGGGATTTAGGGGAGACCCAGTACTTC | CASKGDLGETQYF
TRBD2 | 17 | TRBJ2-1 | once | TRBV7-9 | TGTGCCAGCAGCTTAACCACTAGCGGGGGTCAAAGGAATGAGCAGTTCTTC | CASSLTTSGGQRNEQFF
- | 15 | TRBJ1-2 | - | TRBV6-1 | TGTGCCAGCAGTGAAGCGCCCCGGCAGGGTCGCGGCTACACCTTC | CASSEAPRQGRGYTF
TRBD2 | 19 | TRBJ2-3 | - | TRBV5-4 | TGTGCCAGCAGCAAAGGACTAGCGGGGTTCCCTTCCCGAGCAGATACGCAGTATTTT | CASSKGLAGFPSRADTQYF
- | 14 | TRBJ1-2 | - | TRBV6-5 | TGTGCCAGCAGTTACTCTAAAGGGGGCTATGGCTACACCTTC | CASSYSKGGYGYTF
TRBD1 | 13 | TRBJ2-7 | - | TRBV5-1 | TGCGCCAGCAGCGGGGGACAGGTGGACGAGCAGTACTTC | CASSGGQVDEQYF
- | 15 | TRBJ1-1 | - | TRBV28 | TGTGCCAGCAGTTTAGGGTCGGGGGGCCGAACTGAAGCTTTCTTT | CASSLGSGGRTEAFF
- | 13 | TRBJ1-2 | - | TRBV7-2 | TGTGCCAGCAGCCCGGACAGAAACTATGGCTACACCTTC | CASSPDRNYGYTF
- | 16 | TRBJ2-3 | - | TRBV9 | TGTGCCAGCAGCGTAGGGACAGAGAGGATCTTTGATACGCAGTATTTT | CASSVGTERIFDTQYF
- | 13 | TRBJ2-7 | - | TRBV18 | TGTGCCAGCTCAAAAGGGACAACCTACGAGCAGTACTTC | CASSKGTTYEQYF
TRBD1 | 14 | TRBJ2-7 | few | TRBV5-6 | TGTGCCAGCAGCGGCGGGACAGGGATCTACGAGCAGTACTTC | CASSGGTGIYEQYF
- | 14 | TRBJ2-7 | once | TRBV7-2 | TGTGCCAGCAGCCTTATACAGGGCGACTACGAGCAGTACTTC | CASSLIQGDYEQYF
TRBD2 | 18 | TRBJ2-1 | - | TRBV7-3 | TGTGCCAGCAGCTATTTAAGTCGTCCCGGGAGGCTATGGAATGAGCAGTTCTTC | CASSYLSRPGRLWNEQFF
TRBD2 | 15 | TRBJ2-1 | - | TRBV6-5 | TGTGCCAGCAGCCCTGGGCTAGCGGGAAACAATGAGCAGTTCTTC | CASSPGLAGNNEQFF
- | 16 | TRBJ2-1 | - | TRBV5-1 | TGCGCCAGCAGCTTGGCGGGGGAGTTGGCGTACAATGAGCAGTTCTTC | CASSLAGELAYNEQFF
TRBD1 | 16 | TRBJ1-6 | - | TRBV7-2 | TGTGCCAGCAGCTCCCTTGGACAGGGGGGAAATTCACCCCTCCACTTT | CASSSLGQGGNSPLHF
TRBD1 | 15 | TRBJ2-2 | - | TRBV5-1 | TGCGCCAGCAGTAAGACAGGGGGCTCCACCGGGGAGCTGTTTTTT | CASSKTGGSTGELFF
- | 15 | TRBJ1-3 | - | TRBV7-6 | TGTGCCAGCAGCTTAGCGTCGGTGCAGGGCGCTTCCATATATTTT | CASSLASVQGASIYF
TRBD1 | 13 | TRBJ1-2 | - | TRBV28 | TGTGCCAGCAGTGCGAGGACAGGGGACGGCTACACCTTC | CASSARTGDGYTF
TRBD1 | 16 | TRBJ1-2 | - | TRBV27 | TGTGCCAGCAGTTTAACCGGGACAGGGTTTGAGGGGGGCTACACCTTC | CASSLTGTGFEGGYTF
- | 11 | TRBJ2-5 | - | TRBV29-1 | TGCAGCGTTGAATTCCTGGAGACCCAGTACTTC | CSVEFLETQYF
- | 14 | TRBJ1-2 | once | TRBV2 | TGTGCCAGCAGTAGCGTAGGGGCAGGCTATGGCTACACCTTC | CASSSVGAGYGYTF
TRBD1 | 15 | TRBJ2-5 | - | TRBV6-6 | TGTGCCAGCAGCTCCGGGACAGGGGGCGGGGAGACCCAGTACTTC | CASSSGTGGGETQYF
- | 14 | TRBJ1-2 | - | TRBV28 | TGTGCCAGCAGAGTCTCCGGGGGGAGCTATGGCTACACCTTC | CASRVSGGSYGYTF
TRBD1 | 15 | TRBJ1-5 | - | TRBV7-2 | TGTGCCAGCAGCTTATTAGGGGGCCGCAATCAGCCCCAGCATTTT | CASSLLGGRNQPQHF
TRBD1 | 13 | TRBJ2-5 | - | TRBV5-1 | TGCGCCAGCAGTACGACAGGGTGGGAGACCCAGTACTTC | CASSTTGWETQYF
- | 12 | TRBJ1-1 | - | TRBV28 | TGTGCCAGCAGTTTACTTAACACTGAAGCTTTCTTT | CASSLLNTEAFF
- | 12 | TRBJ1-2 | - | TRBV18 | TGTGCCAGCTCACCAGGAACAGGTGGCTACACCTTC | CASSPGTGGYTF
- | 14 | TRBJ2-3 | - | TRBV27 | TGTGCCAGCAGTTTAATGACTATCACAGATACGCAGTATTTT | CASSLMTITDTQYF
TRBD1 | 17 | TRBJ2-1 | once | TRBV7-9 | TGTGCCAGCAGCTTAGTGTTTGAGACAGGGGGCTTCAATGAGCAGTTCTTC | CASSLVFETGGFNEQFF
TRBD2 | 16 | TRBJ2-7 | - | TRBV28 | TGTGCCAGCACCTCACGCGATGCGGGAGTGGCCTACGAGCAGTACTTC | CASTSRDAGVAYEQYF
- | 16 | TRBJ2-3 | - | TRBV7-3 | TGTGCCAGCAGCTTGTTGAATGCGCGGAACACAGATACGCAGTATTTT | CASSLLNARNTDTQYF
- | 15 | TRBJ2-3 | - | TRBV6-5 | TGTGCCAGCAGTTACCGCGGAGCCGAGGGAGATACGCAGTATTTT | CASSYRGAEGDTQYF
- | 14 | TRBJ2-7 | few | TRBV9 | TGTGCCAGCAGCGTAGGTTCGAGGTCCCACGAGCAGTACTTC | CASSVGSRSHEQYF
TRBD1 | 15 | TRBJ2-1 | - | TRBV19 | TGTGCCAGTAGTGGGGCCGGGACAGCCAATCTCGGTCAGTTCTTC | CASSGAGTANLGQFF
TRBD2 | 15 | TRBJ2-5 | - | TRBV10-1 | TGCGCCAGCAGTGAAGTAGCGGGAGGCAAAGAGACCCAGTACTTC | CASSEVAGGKETQYF
- | 13 | TRBJ2-2 | - | TRBV2 | TGTGCCAGCAGCTACGACAGACCCTTGGAGCTGTTTTTT | CASSYDRPLELFF
- | 14 | TRBJ2-3 | - | TRBV9 | TGTGCCAGCAGCTCCCCCGGGAAGGGAGATACGCAGTATTTT | CASSSPGKGDTQYF
TRBD1 | 17 | TRBJ2-3 | - | TRBV28 | TGTGCCAGCAGTTTCCGGGCCTACGGACAGGGAGAAGATACGCAGTATTTT | CASSFRAYGQGEDTQYF